This T cell receptor beta chain derives from a study of CD8 T cells in Susac syndrome. Reverse transcription of 0.5 to 1 ug RNA used random hexamers. Amplification of TCR beta CDR3 by immunoSEQ multiplex PCR spanned 54 Vbeta and 13 Jbeta. From the immunoSEQ multiplex PCR reads, TCRdb called clonotypes with MiXCR, one entry per CDR3 protein. The sample carries more than 150,000 distinct CDR3 sequences, more than 95% recorded once. The CDR3 runs 13 residues. Germline V gives CDR1 SGDLS, CDR2 YYNGEE. The V and J ends lost 1 base and 2 bases respectively, with 6 bases between them. The TCR was taken from a human donor with Susac syndrome. Sequencing was done on a sample of CD4+ T cells from PBMCs. The V gene is TRBV9, the J gene TRBJ1-2, with D possibly matching TRBD1 (5 bases). CDR3 in amino acids: CASSVQGNYGYTF. CDR3 DNA: TGTGCCAGCAGCGTACAGGGCAACTATGGCTACACCTTC. The entire variable domain, with the rest obtained from reference TRBV9 and TRBJ1-2, is as follows: DSGVTQTPKHLITATGQRVTLRCSPRSGDLSVYWYQQSLDQGLQFLIQYYNGEERAKGNILERFSAQQFPDLHSELNLSSLELGDSALYFCASSVQGNYGYTFGSGTRLTVV.